This T cell receptor beta chain was obtained from a study of PD-1 blockade in classical Hodgkin lymphoma (dated by TCRdb to 2018 to 2020). Notes on the research overall: Nivolumab dosing was 3 mg/kg intravenously every 2 weeks, continuing until either disease progression or unacceptable toxicity. A peripheral blood immune signature of response to PD-1 blockade in classical Hodgkin lymphoma was defined using TCR beta sequencing and CyTOF.

The CDR3 holds 14 amino acids from the cysteine to the phenylalanine. Only the CDR3 region is kept as DNA, spanning 42 bases read in frame from base 1. According to the germline V gene (reference sequence), CDR1 reads SEHNR and CDR2 reads FQNEAQ. V and J are truncated by 2 bases and 1 base respectively, leaving an intervening sequence of 6 bases. Taken with the paper, the label for time point translates to: cycle 2 day 1 (C2D1) of nivolumab. Every trial patient had relapsed following autologous stem cell transplantation, and prior brentuximab vedotin exposure was what differed among cohorts A, B and C. A total of 50 to 70 patients with relapsed/refractory classical Hodgkin lymphoma made up the trial cohort, and each patient's best overall response was complete response, partial response or progressive disease. Trial patients were treated with single-agent nivolumab in the multi-cohort phase II CheckMate 205 trial. An independent review committee assessed best overall response using the 2007 International Working Group response criteria. Trial PBMCs were obtained immediately prior to nivolumab initiation (C1D1) and on therapy at cycle 2 day 1 and cycle 4 day 1. After peripheral blood was drawn into 8 mL Vacutainer Cell Preparation Tubes, PBMCs were isolated by centrifugation and then cryopreserved.

The Qiagen DNeasy kit was used to extract genomic DNA from unsorted PBMCs and from the negatively selected CD4+ and CD8+ fractions. Using primers that anneal to V and J segments, immunoSEQ multiplex PCR amplified the TCR beta CDR3 regions. Amplification bias was minimized using a synthetic immune receptor repertoire, and residual bias was removed computationally after sequencing. Per the authors' processing: Repertoire diversity was quantified as the Shannon entropy index using custom Python scripts. The unsorted, CD4+ and CD8+ repertoires were each analyzed separately, with the exception of combined analyses, where CD4+ and CD8+ sequences were merged in silico. Clonal expansion was defined as a frequency increase of at least 2-fold after treatment compared with C1D1, and clones undetected at baseline were assigned a pseudocount of 0.5. Clones with 0 or 1 copy at C1D1 were defined as singleton clones, while clones with 2 or more copies were defined as non-singleton clones. Clones expanded in unsorted samples were annotated as CD4+, CD8+ or unknown by matching protein sequences in sorted samples from the same patient. Wilcoxon tests were applied to paired samples to test diversity changes from C1D1 to C4D1. The clones in this table, taken by TCRdb from immuneACCESS, are in-frame only. Not every clone is retained; where verified, under half of the shortfall comes from an unresolved V gene, and the cause of the rest is unknown. That table furnishes V, J and clone size, whereas the DNA furnished D and trimming. For this sample there are 75,000 to 100,000 clones; roughly 81% appear just once. The ten largest account for 16% of the sample.

Paper-wide results and their limitations: Among trial patients, those achieving complete response had baseline diversity similar to that of newly diagnosed patients, while diversity was significantly lower in partial responders and progressors. Baseline TCR diversity was reported to be lower in newly diagnosed patients than in healthy donors and to be lower still in relapsed/refractory patients. The study covered only a single clinical trial cohort, and the causes of the repertoire differences, possibly disease activity or prior therapy, were still not defined. CD4+ but not CD8+ TCR diversity rose significantly by C4D1 (p=0.0027 vs p=0.16), most apparent in complete responders (p=0.02). Lower diversity was observed in patients in whom nivolumab was started less than 1 year after ASCT, and these patients were excluded from later analyses so that confounding by immune reconstitution would be avoided.

This clone has more than one count but fewer than ten. It lacks a known antigen. It has no much larger one-base neighbor in the sample; base qualities were not kept. Rearrangement joined TRBV7-9 to TRBJ1-5; TRBD1 could be the D gene, as 5 bases match. The sample here was peripheral blood mononuclear cells (PBMCs), taken before the second cycle of nivolumab. This receptor was identified in a human donor with classical Hodgkin lymphoma. The DNA sequence is TGTGCCAGCAGCTTACAGGGAAGCAATCAGCCCCAGCATTTT. Its protein product is CASSLQGSNQPQHF.